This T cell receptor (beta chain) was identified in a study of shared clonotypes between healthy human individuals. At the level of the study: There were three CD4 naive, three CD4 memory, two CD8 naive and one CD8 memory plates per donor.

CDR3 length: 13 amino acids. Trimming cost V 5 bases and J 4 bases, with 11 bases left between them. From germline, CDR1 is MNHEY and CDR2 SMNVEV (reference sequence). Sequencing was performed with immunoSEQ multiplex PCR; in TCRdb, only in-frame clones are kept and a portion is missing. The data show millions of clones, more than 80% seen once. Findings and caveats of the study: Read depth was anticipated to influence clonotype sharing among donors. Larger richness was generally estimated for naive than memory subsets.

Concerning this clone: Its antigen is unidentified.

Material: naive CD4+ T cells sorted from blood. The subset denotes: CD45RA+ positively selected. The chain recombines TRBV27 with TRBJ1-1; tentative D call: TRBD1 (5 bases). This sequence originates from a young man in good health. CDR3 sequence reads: CASSTAGSTEAFF. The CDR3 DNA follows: TGTGCCAGCAGTACGGCAGGGAGCACTGAAGCTTTCTTT.